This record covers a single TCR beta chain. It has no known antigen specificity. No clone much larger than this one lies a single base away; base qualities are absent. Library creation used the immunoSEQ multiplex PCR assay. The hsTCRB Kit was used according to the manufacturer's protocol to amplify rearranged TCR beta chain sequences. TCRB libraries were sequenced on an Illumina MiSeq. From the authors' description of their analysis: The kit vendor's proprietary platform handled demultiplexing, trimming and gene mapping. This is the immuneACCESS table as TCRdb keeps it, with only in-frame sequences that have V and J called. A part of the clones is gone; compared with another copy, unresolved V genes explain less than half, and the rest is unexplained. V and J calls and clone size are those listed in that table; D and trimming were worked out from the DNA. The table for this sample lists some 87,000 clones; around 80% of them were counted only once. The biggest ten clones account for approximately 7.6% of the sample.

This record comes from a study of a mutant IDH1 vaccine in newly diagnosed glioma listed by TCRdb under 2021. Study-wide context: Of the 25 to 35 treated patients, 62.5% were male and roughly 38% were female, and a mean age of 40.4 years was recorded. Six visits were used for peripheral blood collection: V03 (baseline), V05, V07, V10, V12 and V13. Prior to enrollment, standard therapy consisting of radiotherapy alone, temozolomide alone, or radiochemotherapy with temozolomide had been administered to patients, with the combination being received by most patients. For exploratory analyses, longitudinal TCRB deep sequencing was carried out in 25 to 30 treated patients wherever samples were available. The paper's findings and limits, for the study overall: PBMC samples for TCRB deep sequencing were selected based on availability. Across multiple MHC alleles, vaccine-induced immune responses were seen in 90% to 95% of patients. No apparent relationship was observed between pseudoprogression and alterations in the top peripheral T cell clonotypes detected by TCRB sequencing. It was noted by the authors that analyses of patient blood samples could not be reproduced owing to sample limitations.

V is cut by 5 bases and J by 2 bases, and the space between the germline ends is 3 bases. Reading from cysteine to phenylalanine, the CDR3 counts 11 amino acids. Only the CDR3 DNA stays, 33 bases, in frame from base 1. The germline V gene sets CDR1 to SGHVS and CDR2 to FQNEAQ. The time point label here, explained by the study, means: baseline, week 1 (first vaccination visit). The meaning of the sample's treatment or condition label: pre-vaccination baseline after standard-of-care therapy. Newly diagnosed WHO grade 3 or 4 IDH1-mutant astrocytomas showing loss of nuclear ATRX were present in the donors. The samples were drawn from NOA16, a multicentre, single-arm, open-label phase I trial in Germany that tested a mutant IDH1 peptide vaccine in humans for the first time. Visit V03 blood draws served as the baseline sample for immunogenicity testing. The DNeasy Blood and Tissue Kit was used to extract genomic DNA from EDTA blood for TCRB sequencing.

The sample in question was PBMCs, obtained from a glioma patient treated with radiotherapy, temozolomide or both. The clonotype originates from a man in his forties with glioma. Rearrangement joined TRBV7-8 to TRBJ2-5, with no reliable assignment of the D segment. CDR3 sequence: CASSAQETQYF. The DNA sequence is TGTGCCAGCAGCGCTCAAGAGACCCAGTACTTC.